Here is one T cell receptor beta chain with its context. These data originate in a study of shared clonotypes between healthy human individuals. Naivety among CD8 cells was defined by CD45RO negativity and positive CCR7 selection, thereby excluding terminally differentiated effector memory CD45RA+ cells. Those who donated were healthy HIV-negative adults, with no recent acute infections or vaccinations reported. Data came from immunoSEQ multiplex PCR; TCRdb stores just in-frame clones and leaves some out. This table has about 870,000 clones, nearly 95% appearing once. This CDR3 spans 16 amino acids. The junction had 14 bases not matched to a gene; V was cut back by 6 bases and J by 8 bases. Germline V gene data show CDR1 as SGHTA and CDR2 as FQGTGA.

This chain uses TRBV7-3 with TRBJ2-1; TRBD2 aligns across 9 bases. Sequencing input: naive CD8+ T cells sorted from blood. This sequence originates from a man aged 25 to 40 in good health. CDR3 nucleotide sequence: TGTGCCAGCAGTCTACCGAGGGCGGGAGGGCCGCATGAGCAGTTCTTC. The encoded protein is CASSLPRAGGPHEQFF. The full variable domain, in which reference TRBV7-3 and TRBJ2-1 provide the parts outside the CDR3, is GAGVSQTPSNKVTEKGKYVELRCDPISGHTALYWYRQSLGQGPEFLIYFQGTGAADDSGLPNDRFFAVRPEGSVSTLKIQRTERGDSAVYLCASSLPRAGGPHEQFFGPGTRLTVL.